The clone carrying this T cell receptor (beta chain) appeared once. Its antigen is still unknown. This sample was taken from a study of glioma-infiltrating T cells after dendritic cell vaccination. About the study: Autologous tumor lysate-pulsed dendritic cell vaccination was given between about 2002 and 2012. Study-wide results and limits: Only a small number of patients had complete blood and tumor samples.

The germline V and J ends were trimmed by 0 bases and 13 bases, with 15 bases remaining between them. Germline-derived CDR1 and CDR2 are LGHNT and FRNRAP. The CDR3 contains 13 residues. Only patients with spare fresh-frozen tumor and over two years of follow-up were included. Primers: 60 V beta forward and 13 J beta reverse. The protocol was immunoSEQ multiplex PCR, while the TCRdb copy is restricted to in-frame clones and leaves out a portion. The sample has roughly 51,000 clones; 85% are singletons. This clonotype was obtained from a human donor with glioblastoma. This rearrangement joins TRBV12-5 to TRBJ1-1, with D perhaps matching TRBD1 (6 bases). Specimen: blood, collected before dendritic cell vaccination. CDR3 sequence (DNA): TGTGCTAGTGGTTTGGTACTTGCCGAAGGGGGTTTCTTT. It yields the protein CASGLVLAEGGFF.